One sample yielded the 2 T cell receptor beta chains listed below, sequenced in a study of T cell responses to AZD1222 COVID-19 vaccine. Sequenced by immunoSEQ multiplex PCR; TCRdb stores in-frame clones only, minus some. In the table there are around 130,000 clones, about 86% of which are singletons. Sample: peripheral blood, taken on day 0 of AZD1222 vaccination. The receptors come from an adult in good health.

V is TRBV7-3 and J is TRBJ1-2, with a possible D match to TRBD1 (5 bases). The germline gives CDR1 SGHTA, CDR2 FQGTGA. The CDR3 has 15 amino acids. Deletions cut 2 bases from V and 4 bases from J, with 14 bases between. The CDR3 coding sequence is TGTGCCAGCAGCTTAGGTGCAGGGCAGACCTATGGCTACACCTTC. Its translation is CASSLGAGQTYGYTF.

The CDR3 sequence: CASSPTGTLGNQPQHF. CDR3 coding DNA: TGCGCCAGCAGCCCCACAGGGACCTTAGGCAATCAGCCCCAGCATTTT. V gene TRBV4-1 combines with J gene TRBJ1-5, with D tentatively TRBD1 (6 bases). CDR1 and CDR2 from the germline V gene are MGHRA and YSYEKL. V lost 4 bases and J 2 bases, leaving 15 bases between the germline ends. The CDR3 runs 16 residues.